This entry features one T cell receptor beta chain sequence. What this receptor recognizes is not known. No base qualities exist here, and no much larger clone lies one base off it. For sequencing, an Illumina HiSeq 1500 was employed. Starting from the raw public reads, TCRdb applied fastp trimming at Q25, assembled clones with MiXCR and retained in-frame beta chains. Rows matching on CDR3 protein sequence are summarized as one entry with the most common DNA and genes. This sample has 680,000 or so distinct CDR3 sequences in its table, and 35% of those were observed once. The ten largest clones add up to 2.5% to 3.5% of the sample. The data are from a study of T cell repertoires in cytomegalovirus infection (dated by TCRdb to the late 2010s). For the wider study: The HLA type of each donor mattered for the analysis, because public TCR beta signatures pointed to carriage of CMV infection along with the matching HLA type.

Overall results and qualifications from the work: In both this cohort and an independent cohort of under 450 donors, the cumulative frequency of public TCR beta family members distinguished carriers of CMV infection plus the relevant HLA type. In the ex vivo response, HLA-C-restricted CMV-specific TCR beta clonotypes were dominant, and in two of eight donors the single most frequent clonotype came from this HLA-C-restricted group.

This receptor was obtained from a human donor in good health (CMV status not recorded). Some clones in this sample may be carry-over from other donors' samples. Input material: PBMCs.

The DNA sequence reads TGTGCCAGCAGTTATAACAGGGTCGCTGGGGCCAACGTCCTGACTTTC. Translated, it gives CASSYNRVAGANVLTF. The chain uses TRBV6-5 and TRBJ2-6; the D segment could be TRBD1, given 6 matching bases. V is shortened by 3 bases, J by 2 bases, and the region joining them spans 11 bases. The cysteine opens and the phenylalanine closes a CDR3 of 16 amino acids. CDR3 DNA is the only sequence kept; it has 48 bases, read in frame from the first base. CDR1 and CDR2 are drawn from the germline V gene: MNHEY, SVGAGI.